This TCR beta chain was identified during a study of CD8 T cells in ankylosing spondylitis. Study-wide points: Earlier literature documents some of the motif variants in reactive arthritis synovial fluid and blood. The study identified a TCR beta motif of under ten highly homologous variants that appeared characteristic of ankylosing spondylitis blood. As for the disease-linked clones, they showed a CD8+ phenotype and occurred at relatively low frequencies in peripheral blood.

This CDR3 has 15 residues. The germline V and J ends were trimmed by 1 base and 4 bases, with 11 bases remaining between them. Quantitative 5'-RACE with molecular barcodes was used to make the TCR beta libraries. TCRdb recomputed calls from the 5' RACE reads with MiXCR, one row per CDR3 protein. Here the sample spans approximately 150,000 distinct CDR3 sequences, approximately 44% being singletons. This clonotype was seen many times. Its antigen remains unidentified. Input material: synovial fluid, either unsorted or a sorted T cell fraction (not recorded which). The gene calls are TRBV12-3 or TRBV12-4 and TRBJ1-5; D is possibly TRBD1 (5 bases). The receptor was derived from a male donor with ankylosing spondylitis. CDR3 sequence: CASSLEQVGNQPQHF. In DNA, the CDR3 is TGTGCCAGCAGTTTAGAACAGGTTGGAAATCAGCCCCAGCATTTT.